This passage covers 3 T cell receptor beta chains from one sample sequenced in a study of blood T cell repertoires in COVID-19 (dated by TCRdb to the early 2020s). The library was made by the immunoSEQ multiplex PCR assay. This immuneACCESS table, as held by TCRdb, lists in-frame sequences with V and J called but not all clones. Of the missing ones, under half trace to an unresolved V gene in checked studies; the others have no known cause. The sample table records 30,000 to 40,000 clones; roughly 90% of these occur just once. The ten largest clones take up roughly 13% of the sample. Sequences were obtained from peripheral blood. All receptors derive from a human donor in a cohort sampled during active COVID-19.

In DNA, the CDR3 is TGTGCCAGCAGGGGCAGGGACACTGAAGCTTTCTTT. Its translation is CASRGRDTEAFF. The rearrangement uses TRBV12-3 or TRBV12-4 and TRBJ1-1; a possible D gene is TRBD1 (5 bases). Trimming stripped 6 bases from V and 3 bases from J, with 8 bases between. This CDR3 contains 12 residues.

The V gene is TRBV10-3, the J gene TRBJ2-5; possible D gene TRBD2, 6 bases. The germline V and J ends were trimmed by 0 bases and 5 bases, with 16 bases remaining between them. CDR3 length: 16 residues. The V gene's germline CDR1 is ENHRY and CDR2 SYGVKD. CDR3 sequence reads: CAISESPKSGDETQYF. Written as DNA, the CDR3 is TGTGCCATCAGTGAGTCCCCGAAATCGGGGGACGAGACCCAGTACTTC.

The chain has TRBV5-1 and TRBJ1-4, with D unclear. CDR3 length: 14 amino acids. Germline V gene data show CDR1 as SGHRS and CDR2 as YFSETQ. The V and J ends lost 1 base and 0 bases respectively, with 4 bases between them. As DNA, the CDR3 is TGCGCCAGCAGCTTGTTAGCAACTAATGAAAAACTGTTTTTT. Its translation is CASSLLATNEKLFF. The complete variable domain, with remaining parts taken from reference TRBV5-1 and TRBJ1-4, reads KAGVTQTPRYLIKTRGQQVTLSCSPISGHRSVSWYQQTPGQGLQFLFEYFSETQRNKGNFPGRFSGRQFSNSRSEMNVSTLELGDSALYLCASSLLATNEKLFFGSGTQLSVL.